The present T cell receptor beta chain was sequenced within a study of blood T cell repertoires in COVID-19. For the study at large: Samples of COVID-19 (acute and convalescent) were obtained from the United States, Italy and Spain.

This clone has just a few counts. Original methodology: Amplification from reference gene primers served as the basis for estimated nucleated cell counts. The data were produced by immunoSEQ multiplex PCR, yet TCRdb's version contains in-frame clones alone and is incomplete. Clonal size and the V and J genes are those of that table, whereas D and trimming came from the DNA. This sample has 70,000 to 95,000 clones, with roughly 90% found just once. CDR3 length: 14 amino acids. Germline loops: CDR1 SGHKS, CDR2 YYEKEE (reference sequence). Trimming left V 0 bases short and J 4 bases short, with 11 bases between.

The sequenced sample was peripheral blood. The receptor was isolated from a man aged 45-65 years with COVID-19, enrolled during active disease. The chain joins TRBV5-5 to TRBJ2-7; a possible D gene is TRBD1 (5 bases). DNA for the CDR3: TGTGCCAGCAGCTTGGTATCTGGGGCGTACGAGCAGTACTTC. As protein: CASSLVSGAYEQYF.